What follows are 5 T cell receptor beta chains derived from one specimen sequenced in a study of graft-versus-host responses after intestinal transplantation. Sequencing used immunoSEQ multiplex PCR; TCRdb keeps in-frame clones, though not all of them. The table shows 85,000 to 130,000 clones, with 87% occurring only once. Their recognized antigens are unknown. The starting material was unstimulated CD4+ T cells sorted from spleen or lymph node cells, obtained before intestinal transplant. The receptors derive from a human donor who received an intestinal transplant.

This sequence joins TRBV18 and TRBJ1-1; D possibly corresponds to TRBD1 (5 bases). Germline CDR1 reads KGHSH; CDR2 reads LQKENI. V was pared by 4 bases and J by 1 base, with 13 bases between. This CDR3 region has 15 residues. This CDR3 reads CASSRGALPNTEAFF. Written as DNA, the CDR3 is TGTGCCAGCTCACGTGGGGCGCTCCCGAACACTGAAGCTTTCTTT.

The chain couples TRBV7-3 to TRBJ2-5; D gene ambiguous. This CDR3 region has 15 residues. CDR1 is SGHTA and CDR2 is FQGTGA in the germline V gene. V was clipped by 5 bases and J by 4 bases, with 17 bases between them. For the CDR3, the DNA is TGTGCCAGCAGCGCCGCTCACCACTCCGGAGAGACCCAGTACTTC. Amino acids: CASSAAHHSGETQYF.

The CDR3 protein is CASSPGGTGLGYTF. CDR3 nucleotide sequence: TGTGCCAGCAGTCCCGGAGGGACAGGGCTCGGCTACACCTTC. J is TRBJ1-2 and V is TRBV6-1; 9 bases match TRBD1. CDR3 length: 14 amino acids. Germline lookup yields CDR1 MNHNS and CDR2 SASEGT. The junction had 9 bases not matched to a gene; V was cut back by 5 bases and J by 8 bases.

The genes are TRBV6-5 and TRBJ1-5, with D unresolved. The length of the CDR3 is 14 residues. Germline V gene lookup returns CDR1 MNHEY and CDR2 SVGAGI. The V and J ends lost 6 bases and 1 base respectively, with 10 bases between them. CDR3 region: CASRRARSNQPQHF. DNA of the CDR3: TGTGCCAGCAGACGAGCTAGGAGCAATCAGCCCCAGCATTTT.

The chain has TRBV10-3 and TRBJ2-2; 13 bases line up with TRBD2. Germline loops: CDR1 ENHRY, CDR2 SYGVKD. Trimming took 4 bases from V and 4 from J; bases not matched to a gene: 0. This CDR3 has 15 amino acids. CDR3 coding DNA: TGTGCCATCAGTGGGACTAGCGGGAGCACCGGGGAGCTGTTTTTT. Encoded protein: CAISGTSGSTGELFF.